This entry is about one T cell receptor (beta chain). Source study methods: Estimation of nucleated cell counts was performed using reference gene primer amplification. Generated by immunoSEQ multiplex PCR, the TCRdb table keeps only in-frame clones and is missing some. The V and J calls and clone size come from that table; D and trimming were worked out from the DNA. The sample has hundreds of thousands of clones; about 88% are singletons. This record belongs to a study of blood T cell repertoires in COVID-19. Across the study: Material from acute and convalescent COVID-19 was sourced from the United States, Italy and Spain.

Participants, about 18 to 95 years old, spanned fewer than 30 US areas. From germline, CDR1 is SGDLS and CDR2 YYNGEE. The trim removed 2 bases at V and 9 bases at J, leaving 5 bases unmatched. The CDR3 contains 13 residues. Sequences were obtained from PBMCs or T cells enriched from blood (not recorded which). The receptor was isolated from a man in his 60s who had recovered from COVID-19. This sequence joins TRBV9 and TRBJ2-1; 7 bases agree with TRBD2. The CDR3 spells CASSVGTNSEQFF. In DNA, the CDR3 is TGTGCCAGCAGCGTTGGGACTAATAGTGAGCAGTTCTTC.